The clone carrying this T cell receptor (beta chain) showed up just once. This record belongs to a study of control samples from healthy donors and cancer patients. Measured with immunoSEQ multiplex PCR; TCRdb has only the in-frame clones, and not every one. This table holds around 120,000 clones, approximately 89% found once. Germline values: CDR1 SGHRS, CDR2 YFSETQ. V trimming: 0 bases; J trimming: 0 bases; junction bases outside the gene matches: 5. The CDR3 extends over 16 amino acids. The sequenced sample was blood. This clonotype originated in a man aged 40-49 years in good health. The rearrangement joins TRBV5-1 to TRBJ2-7; TRBD1 matches at 8 bases. CDR3 DNA: TGCGCCAGCAGCTTGGCCTGGGACAGGCGCTCCTACGAGCAGTACTTC. It specifies CASSLAWDRRSYEQYF.